This T cell receptor beta chain originates from a study of identical twins. The CDR3 totals 18 residues. The V end was cut by 6 bases, the J end by 4 bases, with 24 bases between. Germline V CDR1 and CDR2: MNHEY, SMNVEV (reference sequence). Template switching introduced a universal primer site, and the cDNA bore unique molecular identifiers. TCRdb redid the calling of the 5' RACE reads with MiXCR, one entry per CDR3 protein. Of just over 450,000 distinct CDR3 sequences in the sample, approximately 15% were seen once. The sample was also reused in another study, on yellow fever vaccine responses in identical twins.

The sequenced sample was CD4+ T cells sorted from blood. The chain joins TRBV27 to TRBJ2-2, with D perhaps given as TRBD1 or TRBD2 (6 bases each). This sequence originates from a woman aged 18 to 35 in good health. CDR3 bases: TGTGCCAGCAGCCCACTAGGGTTGAGGGGGGCGCTCACCGGGGAGCTGTTTTTT. It codes for CASSPLGLRGALTGELFF.